What follows are 19 T cell receptor beta chains derived from one specimen sequenced in a study of shared clonotypes between healthy human individuals (dated by TCRdb to about 2020). Preparation of the library involved the immunoSEQ multiplex PCR assay. Drawn from immuneACCESS, this table holds only the in-frame rearrangements with V and J called that TCRdb kept. Clones are partly lost; checked studies trace under half to an unresolved V gene and leave the rest unexplained. Counted in this sample were hundreds of thousands of clones; 95% of them appeared once. Clones ranked in the top ten supply 0.11% of the sample. For the CD8 naive samples, CD45RO-negative cells were positively selected for CCR7, yielding a CD45RA+CCR7+ population from which TemRA cells were excluded. The sequenced sample was naive CD8+ T cells sorted from blood. Explained via the paper, the cell subset or site label denotes: CD45RA+CCR7+. These receptors all stem from a woman between 25 and 40 years old in good health.

In its sample, this clone was seen once. V is TRBV21-1 and J is TRBJ1-3; the D call of TRBD1 is as the table states it, not checked on the DNA. TRBV21-1 is classified as a pseudogene. The CDR3 is 17 residues long. CDR3 in amino acids: CASSKPGTGASGNTIYF. CDR3 sequence (DNA): TGTGCCAGCAGCAAACCCGGGACAGGGGCCTCTGGAAACACCATATATTTT.

The V gene is TRBV9, the J gene TRBJ1-2; 7 nucleotides agree with TRBD1. There are 15 residues in the CDR3. Germline V gives CDR1 SGDLS, CDR2 YYNGEE. V shed 4 bases, J shed 0 bases, and the junction held 6 bases outside the gene matches. CDR3 nucleotides: TGTGCCAGCAGCAGTGGGGACAGAACTAACTATGGCTACACCTTC. Amino acid sequence: CASSSGDRTNYGYTF.

DNA for the CDR3: TGTGCCAGCAGTTTGGTGGCGACGGGGAACACTGAAGCTTTCTTT. The encoded protein is CASSLVATGNTEAFF. The chain employs TRBV27 and TRBJ1-1; D unclear. CDR1 MNHEY and CDR2 SMNVEV come from the germline V gene (reference sequence). This CDR3 is built from 15 residues. V was shortened by 3 bases and J by 1 base, with 12 bases between the two germline ends.

The rearrangement links TRBV27 to TRBJ1-4, with D possibly TRBD1 on 6 matching bases. CDR1 MNHEY and CDR2 SMNVEV come from the germline V gene (reference sequence). V was trimmed by 5 bases and J by 5 bases, leaving 15 bases between them. The CDR3 is 15 residues long. The CDR3 spells CASSPLGQANEKLFF. The CDR3 DNA follows: TGTGCCAGCAGTCCCTTGGGACAAGCAAATGAAAAACTGTTTTTT.

V and J are TRBV28 and TRBJ2-1; D may be TRBD2 (6 bases). Germline V gene data show CDR1 as MDHEN and CDR2 as SYDVKM. Trimming pared 3 bases from V and 2 bases from J, leaving 11 bases between. CDR3 length equals 15 residues. CDR3 in amino acids: CASSFVGGAYNEQFF. CDR3 in DNA: TGTGCCAGCAGTTTTGTGGGAGGTGCCTACAATGAGCAGTTCTTC. Looking up the rest from reference TRBV28 and TRBJ2-1 gives the full variable domain: DVKVTQSSRYLVKRTGEKVFLECVQDMDHENMFWYRQDPGLGLRLIYFSYDVKMKEKGDIPEGYSVSREKKERFSLILESASTNQTSMYLCASSFVGGAYNEQFFGPGTRLTVL.

This clone appeared once. CDR3: CASSQGRSQLETQYF. The CDR3 nucleotides are TGCGCCAGCAGCCAAGGAAGGTCACAGTTAGAGACCCAGTACTTC. The chain couples TRBV4-1 to TRBJ2-5; D ambiguous. Germline V gene data show CDR1 as MGHRA and CDR2 as YSYEKL. The CDR3 is 15 residues long. The germline V and J ends were trimmed by 1 base and 4 bases, with 13 bases remaining between them.

In this sample, this clone turned up once. The rearrangement links TRBV4-1 to TRBJ1-4; D remains unclear. V was pared by 2 bases and J by 2 bases, with 15 bases between. This CDR3 region has 17 residues. Germline CDR1 is MGHRA and CDR2 is YSYEKL. The CDR3 nucleotides are TGCGCCAGCAGCCAACGGGGAGAAGGGTTCACTAATGAAAAACTGTTTTTT. Translation gives CASSQRGEGFTNEKLFF.

This sequence joins TRBV19 and TRBJ1-3; D is perhaps TRBD1 (6 bases). The CDR3 is 15 amino acids. Per germline, CDR1 LNHDA and CDR2 SQIVND (reference sequence). V lost 5 bases and J 2 bases, leaving 13 bases between the germline ends. CDR3 in amino acids: CASSGSTGTGNTIYF. The CDR3 DNA follows: TGTGCCAGTAGTGGATCGACAGGTACTGGAAACACCATATATTTT.

The chain recombines TRBV30 with TRBJ2-3, with D maybe TRBD1 (6 bases). The ends were cut back, 2 bases at V and 0 bases at J, with 9 bases in the middle. Germline CDR1 reads GTSNPN; CDR2 reads SVGIG (reference sequence). The CDR3 totals 14 residues. This chain's CDR3 is CAWSLGQSTDTQYF. CDR3 bases: TGTGCCTGGAGTCTAGGACAGAGCACAGATACGCAGTATTTT. The complete variable domain, with remaining parts taken from reference TRBV30 and TRBJ2-3, reads SQTIHQWPATLVQPVGSPLSLECTVEGTSNPNLYWYRQAAGRGLQLLFYSVGIGQISSEVPQNLSASRPQDRQFILSSKKLLLSDSGFYLCAWSLGQSTDTQYFGPGTRLTVL.

V and J are TRBV6-5 and TRBJ2-7; D is possibly TRBD2 (6 bases). The CDR3 has 16 residues. CDR1 is MNHEY, CDR2 SVGAGI, per germline. The V end was cut by 4 bases, the J end by 1 base, with 17 bases between. For the CDR3, the DNA is TGTGCCAGCAGTTCCAGCTCGGGACTGACATCCTACGAGCAGTACTTC. As protein: CASSSSSGLTSYEQYF.

V and J are TRBV6-5 and TRBJ2-5; D remains ambiguous. The DNA end lines up better with TRBJ2-7; the J call may be wrong. The CDR3 is 13 amino acids. Germline values: CDR1 MNHEY, CDR2 SVGAGI. The CDR3 DNA reads as TGTGCCAGCAGTTACTCCCCCGGGTCCGAGCAGTACTTC. As protein: CASSYSPGSEQYF.

This clone was recorded only once. The gene calls are TRBV5-1 and TRBJ1-4; no reliable D call. CDR3 length equals 14 residues. Trimming removed 3 bases at V and 3 bases at J, with 9 bases between. The germline CDR1 and CDR2 sequences are SGHRS and YFSETQ. Written as DNA, the CDR3 is TGCGCCAGCAGCTACCGGGATGCTAATGAAAAACTGTTTTTT. Translated, it gives CASSYRDANEKLFF. Using reference TRBV5-1 and TRBJ1-4 for the parts outside the CDR3, the full variable domain is KAGVTQTPRYLIKTRGQQVTLSCSPISGHRSVSWYQQTPGQGLQFLFEYFSETQRNKGNFPGRFSGRQFSNSRSEMNVSTLELGDSALYLCASSYRDANEKLFFGSGTQLSVL.

This sequence joins TRBV19 and TRBJ1-2; 10 nucleotides agree with TRBD1. Unmatched junction bases numbered 6, after V lost 4 bases and J lost 1 base. CDR3 size: 16 residues. Germline CDR1 reads LNHDA; CDR2 reads SQIVND (reference sequence). DNA for the CDR3: TGTGCCAGTAGTACCTCCGGGACAGGGGTTAACTATGGCTACACCTTC. This codes for CASSTSGTGVNYGYTF.

This chain uses TRBV5-4 with TRBJ2-5; D not certain. V was clipped by 1 base and J by 5 bases, with 12 bases between them. CDR1 is SGHNT, CDR2 YYREEE, per germline (reference sequence). This CDR3 region has 14 residues. CDR3 residues: CASSLSGFDETQYF. CDR3 DNA sequence: TGTGCCAGCAGCTTGTCGGGTTTCGACGAGACCCAGTACTTC.

The chain couples TRBV19 to TRBJ2-3; 8 nucleotides line up with TRBD1. CDR3 length: 14 residues. With 7 bases clipped from V and 6 bases from J, the junction kept 9 bases outside the gene matches. From germline, CDR1 is LNHDA and CDR2 SQIVND (reference sequence). The CDR3 bases are TGTGCCAGTACCGGACAGGGAAATTTTGATACGCAGTATTTT. As protein: CASTGQGNFDTQYF.

This chain's CDR3 is CSVDPGPHKDGNYEQYF. DNA of the CDR3: TGCAGCGTTGATCCGGGGCCCCATAAGGACGGAAACTACGAGCAGTACTTC. V usage is TRBV29-1 and J usage is TRBJ2-7; D tentatively reads TRBD1 or TRBD2 (5 bases each). The CDR3 extends over 17 amino acids. The germline CDR1 and CDR2 sequences are SQVTM and ANQGSEA. Deletions cut 3 bases from V and 3 bases from J, with 24 bases between.

The rearrangement links TRBV28 to TRBJ2-3; 14 nucleotides match TRBD2. V dropped 5 bases and J dropped 6; count of bases not matched to a gene: 10. Germline V gene lookup returns CDR1 MDHEN and CDR2 SYDVKM. This CDR3 is 17 amino acids long. The CDR3: CASSTPGLAGVYDTQYF. As DNA, the CDR3 is TGTGCCAGCAGTACCCCGGGACTAGCGGGGGTCTATGATACGCAGTATTTT.

The chain has TRBV19 and TRBJ2-3; 8 positions agree with TRBD2. Losses at the gene ends were 10 bases for V and 1 base for J; bases not matched to a gene: 10. From germline, CDR1 is LNHDA and CDR2 SQIVND (reference sequence). This CDR3 comprises 15 residues. The CDR3 nucleotides are TGTGCCACCAAGGAACTAGCGGAAGGCACAGATACGCAGTATTTT. Protein sequence: CATKELAEGTDTQYF.

V and J are TRBV28 and TRBJ2-7; D not resolved. CDR1 is MDHEN, CDR2 SYDVKM, per germline. This CDR3 is 13 amino acids long. V lost 6 bases and J lost 4, with 13 bases in between. The CDR3 DNA reads as TGTGCCAGCAGCGGATATCTAGTTTACGAGCAGTACTTC. This translates into CASSGYLVYEQYF.